The entry below gives a single TCR beta chain sequence along with its context. This entry comes from a study of control samples from healthy donors and cancer patients. TCRdb keeps only in-frame clones here, not all; method: immunoSEQ multiplex PCR. Among about 170,000 clones listed, around 90% were seen once. Deletions cut 7 bases from V and 0 bases from J, with 13 bases between. The CDR3 spans 15 residues. Germline CDR1 is SEHNR and CDR2 is FQNEAQ (reference sequence). V gene TRBV7-9 combines with J gene TRBJ1-3; D is ambiguous. Material: blood. The receptor was derived from a woman under 40 in good health. The CDR3 region has the DNA TGTGCCAGCACCATGACAACTATCTCTGGAAACACCATATATTTT. Protein product: CASTMTTISGNTIYF.